Below, 25 T cell receptor beta chains from the same sample are listed, as sequenced in a study of vaccination and CD4 T cells after COVID-19. Antigens of these TCRs are unknown. The sample's treatment: approximately nine-day PBMC culture with coronavirus spike peptide pools or control peptides (ViraFEST assay). With the Oncomine TCR Beta short-read assay, DNA from cultured CD4+ T cells was sequenced. MiXCR, run by TCRdb on the PCR reads, gives a single entry per CDR3 protein. The sample shows under 15,000 distinct CDR3 sequences, roughly 75% of them seen only once. Sample: CD4+ T cells from blood, cultured in vitro. These receptors were obtained from a human donor who had recovered from COVID-19.

The chain is built from TRBV20-1 and TRBJ1-1; D may be TRBD1 (5 bases). The germline V and J ends were trimmed by 5 bases and 4 bases, with 17 bases remaining between them. Germline V CDR1 and CDR2: DFQATT, SNEGSKA (reference sequence). The CDR3 totals 14 residues. The CDR3 sequence: CSAFPPQGGTEAFF. CDR3 in DNA: TGCAGTGCTTTCCCCCCGCAGGGAGGCACTGAAGCTTTCTTT.

This chain links TRBV6-1 with TRBJ1-2; 10 nucleotides match TRBD1. Per the germline V gene, CDR1 is MNHNS and CDR2 is SASEGT. After removal of 6 bases from V and 4 bases from J, the junction contained 5 bases not matched to a gene. This CDR3 is 14 amino acids long. CDR3 sequence: CASRDRGERYGYTF. The DNA for the CDR3 is TGTGCCAGCAGGGACAGGGGGGAGCGCTATGGCTACACCTTC.

This clonotype appeared a single time. This chain uses TRBV6-2 or TRBV6-3 with TRBJ1-2, with TRBD1 matching over 10 bases. The V and J ends lost 2 bases and 4 bases, in that order; junction bases with no gene match: 7. The CDR3 runs to 16 residues. Germline V gives CDR1 MNHEY, CDR2 SVGEGT. The CDR3 DNA is TGTGCCAGCAGTTACGCCCCGCGGACAGGGGGCTATGGCTACACCTTC. Amino acid sequence: CASSYAPRTGGYGYTF.

V is TRBV20-1 and J is TRBJ1-1; D unclear. The CDR3 is made up of 17 amino acids. Germline CDR1 reads DFQATT; CDR2 reads SNEGSKA (reference sequence). The V end lost 0 bases, the J end lost 0 bases, and 17 bases lay between the germline ends. The CDR3 sequence is CSARDRTETRVNTEAFF. The CDR3 nucleotides are TGCAGTGCTAGAGATAGGACGGAGACCCGGGTGAACACTGAAGCTTTCTTT.

The rearrangement uses TRBV7-9 and TRBJ1-4; TRBD1 matches 10 bases. Per the germline V gene, CDR1 is SEHNR and CDR2 is FQNEAQ (reference sequence). J lost 8 bases, V lost 5 bases, and 2 bases had no gene match. The CDR3 covers 13 residues. In nucleotides, the CDR3 is TGTGCCAGCAGCACGGGACAGGGGGAAAAACTGTTTTTT. The encoded protein is CASSTGQGEKLFF.

By sample share, this clonotype is large. This chain's CDR3 is CASSLVVGVYNSPLHF. CDR3 coding DNA: TGTGCCAGCAGCTTAGTCGTAGGTGTCTATAATTCACCCCTCCACTTT. The chain joins TRBV7-2 to TRBJ1-6; D remains ambiguous. CDR1 SGHTA and CDR2 FQGNSA come from the germline V gene. The CDR3 spans 16 residues. V lost 1 base and J lost 3, with 10 bases in between.

J is TRBJ2-1 and V is TRBV20-1, with 10 bases identical to TRBD1. V lost 4 bases, J lost 9 bases, and 9 bases stayed unmatched. Per the germline V gene, CDR1 is DFQATT and CDR2 is SNEGSKA (reference sequence). CDR3 length: 14 residues. CDR3: CSAKPGQGYGEQFF. CDR3 nucleotide sequence: TGCAGTGCTAAGCCGGGACAGGGGTACGGTGAGCAGTTCTTC.

The rearrangement uses TRBV14 and TRBJ2-5; the D is unclear. Trimming left V 4 bases short and J 6 bases short, with 18 bases between. The CDR3 totals 15 residues. The germline V gene has CDR1 SGHDN and CDR2 FVKESK. CDR3 DNA: TGTGCCAGCAGCCCCCGTGGGGTTTCTCTCCAGACCCAGTACTTC. It codes for CASSPRGVSLQTQYF.

This clonotype was seen a single time. The chain uses TRBV7-9 and TRBJ1-5; possible D gene TRBD1, 5 bases. The germline CDR1 and CDR2 sequences are SEHNR and FQNEAQ (reference sequence). Trimming left V 5 bases short and J 5 bases short, with 7 bases between. This CDR3 comprises 12 residues. Written as DNA, the CDR3 is TGTGCCAGCAGCCCCAGGGATCAGCCCCAGCATTTT. It translates to CASSPRDQPQHF.

The chain joins TRBV6-1 to TRBJ2-1; 9 bases are shared with TRBD2. The CDR3 has 15 amino acids. V was clipped by 6 bases and J by 5 bases; unmatched bases: 8. Germline V gene data show CDR1 as MNHNS and CDR2 as SASEGT. CDR3 in DNA: TGTGCCAGCAGCAGACCGGGACTAGCAAACAATGAGCAGTTCTTC. Its protein is CASSRPGLANNEQFF.

The V gene is TRBV28, the J gene TRBJ1-5; tentative D call: TRBD1 (6 bases). CDR1 and CDR2 (germline): MDHEN, SYDVKM. The CDR3 has 13 amino acids. With 7 bases removed from V and 6 bases from J, the gap between germline ends came to 13 bases. CDR3 region: CASTIQGIQPQHF. For the CDR3, the DNA is TGTGCCAGCACTATACAGGGAATTCAGCCCCAGCATTTT.

This clonotype appeared a single time. The chain carries TRBV20-1 and TRBJ2-5; TRBD2 aligns across 12 bases. Germline CDR1 reads DFQATT; CDR2 reads SNEGSKA (reference sequence). Trimming cost V 5 bases and J 4 bases; bases outside gene matches: 5. The CDR3 covers 14 residues. Here the CDR3 reads CSAWTSGIAETQYF. The CDR3, as DNA: TGCAGTGCTTGGACTAGCGGGATAGCAGAGACCCAGTACTTC.

This chain uses TRBV6-1 with TRBJ2-3, with 8 bases that match TRBD1. The germline CDR1 and CDR2 sequences are MNHNS and SASEGT. Losses at the gene ends were 1 base for V and 6 bases for J; bases not matched to a gene: 6. This CDR3 is 15 amino acids long. The DNA of the CDR3 is TGTGCCAGCAGTGAAGACAGGGGGAATTGGGATACGCAGTATTTT. Amino acids: CASSEDRGNWDTQYF.

This clonotype was seen a handful of times. The J gene is TRBJ2-3, the V gene TRBV6-1; possibly TRBD1 for D (6 bases). Germline V gene lookup returns CDR1 MNHNS and CDR2 SASEGT. Trimming left V 7 bases short and J 3 bases short, with 14 bases between. The CDR3 consists of 14 residues. This CDR3 reads CASKTGSETDTQYF. CDR3 in DNA: TGTGCCAGCAAAACAGGGAGTGAGACAGATACGCAGTATTTT.

The chain combines TRBV15 with TRBJ1-2, with D hard to call. The germline gives CDR1 LNHNV, CDR2 YYDKDF (reference sequence). V was trimmed by 8 bases and J by 8 bases, leaving 18 bases between them. The length of the CDR3 is 13 residues. The CDR3 region is CATRAPVPGGYTF. The DNA of the CDR3 is TGTGCCACCCGGGCCCCGGTCCCTGGGGGCTACACCTTC.

The rearrangement uses TRBV19 and TRBJ2-7; D is perhaps TRBD2 (7 bases). Trimming stripped 7 bases from V and 3 bases from J, with 13 bases between. This CDR3 is 13 amino acids long. CDR1 is LNHDA and CDR2 is SQIVND in the germline V gene (reference sequence). The CDR3 protein is CASIGGGGYEQYF. For the CDR3, the DNA is TGTGCCAGTATTGGGGGCGGGGGCTACGAGCAGTACTTC.

The chain links TRBV7-2 to TRBJ2-3; 8 nucleotides line up with TRBD2. CDR1 SGHTA and CDR2 FQGNSA come from the germline V gene. The CDR3 spans 16 residues. V shed 5 bases and J 3 bases; nucleotides not matched to a gene: 10. Written as DNA, the CDR3 is TGTGCCAGCAGCGATCAGCGGACTAGCAATACAGATACGCAGTATTTT. Protein product: CASSDQRTSNTDTQYF.

The chain is built from TRBV7-2 and TRBJ2-3; D is possibly TRBD1 (6 bases). The CDR3 spans 14 residues. V shed 1 base and J shed 1 base, with 6 bases lying between them. The germline gives CDR1 SGHTA, CDR2 FQGNSA. CDR3 nucleotides: TGTGCCAGCAGCTTAGGGGGGCGCACAGATACGCAGTATTTT. This sequence encodes CASSLGGRTDTQYF.

Comment on this clonotype: The junction shows a germline mismatch at one end, possibly a read error. The rearrangement uses TRBV28 and TRBJ2-7; possibly TRBD1 for D (6 bases). The CDR3 consists of 14 residues. CDR1 is MDHEN and CDR2 is SYDVKM in the germline V gene. CDR3 nucleotides: TGTGCCAGCACTTTAACAGGGTTAGGGGACGAGCAGTACTTC. This translates into CASTLTGLGDEQYF. Filled out from reference TRBV28 and TRBJ2-7, the complete variable domain reads DVKVTQSSRYLVKRTGEKVFLECVQDMDHENMFWYRQDPGLGLRLIYFSYDVKMKEKGDIPEGYSVSREKKERFSLILESASTNQTSMYLCASTLTGLGDEQYFGPGTRLTVT.

The V gene is TRBV20-1, the J gene TRBJ1-4; D unclear. Germline V gene lookup returns CDR1 DFQATT and CDR2 SNEGSKA (reference sequence). V shed 2 bases and J shed 2 bases, with 6 bases lying between them. The CDR3 loop spans 13 amino acids. CDR3 protein: CSARRPTNEKLFF. In DNA form, the CDR3 reads TGCAGTGCTAGAAGGCCTACTAATGAAAAACTGTTTTTT.

This sequence joins TRBV7-9 and TRBJ2-3; no clear D. The germline V gene encodes CDR1 SEHNR and CDR2 FQNEAQ (reference sequence). This CDR3 has 14 amino acids. Trimming pared 5 bases from V and 3 bases from J, leaving 12 bases between. CDR3 DNA: TGTGCCAGCAGCCCCCCAGAGAGGACAGATACGCAGTATTTT. Encoded protein: CASSPPERTDTQYF.

The chain uses TRBV7-2 and TRBJ1-5; D unresolved. V gave up 3 bases and J gave up 11 bases, with 11 bases separating them. There are 12 residues in the CDR3. The germline gives CDR1 SGHTA, CDR2 FQGNSA. The CDR3 loop is CASSLTREAQHF. The CDR3 coding sequence is TGTGCCAGCAGCTTGACCCGCGAGGCCCAGCATTTT.

The V and J genes are TRBV7-2 and TRBJ1-1; no firm D call. V shed 5 bases and J shed 1 base, with 20 bases lying between them. Per the germline V gene, CDR1 is SGHTA and CDR2 is FQGNSA. The CDR3 spans 17 residues. The CDR3 reads CASSRPGSRGRNTEAFF. The CDR3 DNA is TGTGCCAGCAGCCGCCCCGGGTCGAGAGGGAGGAACACTGAAGCTTTCTTT.

As for this clonotype: The junction does not match germline at one end; this may be a read error. The V call is TRBV7-9, the J call TRBJ1-6, with TRBD1 as a possible D gene (6 bases). This CDR3 spans 17 amino acids. Germline loops: CDR1 SEHNR, CDR2 FQNEAQ (reference sequence). CDR3 bases: TGTGCCAACAGCTTAGTCGTCAGGGGCGAGGGAGATTCACCCCTCCACTTT. Its protein product is CANSLVVRGEGDSPLHF.

The chain carries TRBV7-6 and TRBJ2-1, with 10 bases lining up with TRBD2. Germline V gene sequence: CDR1 SGHVS, CDR2 FNYEAQ. This CDR3 contains 16 residues. Trimming removed 1 base from V and 6 bases from J; junction bases left unmatched: 6. CDR3 coding DNA: TGTGCCAGCAGCTTAGTAGGACTAGCGGCCTCCAATGAGCAGTTCTTC. It specifies CASSLVGLAASNEQFF.